Listed below are T cell receptor beta chains from one sample, sequenced in a study of blood T cells in healthy people across ages. MiXCR was run by TCRdb on the 5' RACE reads, yielding one entry per CDR3 protein. The table has over 750,000 distinct CDR3 sequences, 20% to 25% seen once. The same data also contributed to another study, on T cells of mothers and their children.

Sequenced material: blood. The origin of the receptors is a boy aged 5-17 years in good health. Each CDR3 is given with its conserved first and last residue. The D gene is left open where the match is weak. Only some rows state a clone size, as once, few, many or a class for expanded clones.

J	size	D	V	CDR3	DNA
TRBJ1-1	.	.	TRBV5-1	CASSYDKPPPAFF	TGCGCCAGCAGCTACGATAAACCACCTCCCGCTTTCTTT
TRBJ1-1	.	.	TRBV29-1	CSVVTGRASTEASF	TGCAGCGTCGTCACCGGGCGGGCCTCCACTGAAGCTTCCTTT
TRBJ2-5	many	.	TRBV7-2	CASSTFRLSQETQYF	TGTGCCAGCTCGACCTTTCGCCTCAGTCAAGAGACCCAGTACTTC
TRBJ2-5	few	.	TRBV7-2	CASSLGPRRIGWETQYF	TGTGCCAGCAGCTTAGGGCCGCGGCGTATTGGGTGGGAGACCCAGTACTTC
TRBJ2-3	few	TRBD2	TRBV12-3/TRBV12-4	CASTRTSGGASNVADTQYF	TGTGCCAGCACCCGGACTAGCGGGGGGGCCAGTAATGTTGCAGATACGCAGTATTTT
TRBJ2-1	.	.	TRBV4-3	CASSQQGWNEQFF	TGCGCCAGCAGCCAACAAGGTTGGAATGAGCAGTTCTTC
TRBJ2-3	.	.	TRBV11-3	CASSLRLADTQYF	TGTGCCAGCAGCTTACGACTAGCAGATACGCAGTATTTT
TRBJ2-7	.	.	TRBV4-3	CASSQWGGQVEQYF	TGCGCCAGCAGCCAATGGGGGGGACAGGTCGAGCAGTACTTC
TRBJ2-1	.	.	TRBV11-2	CASSPPHSYNEQFF	TGTGCCAGCAGCCCCCCGCACTCCTACAATGAGCAGTTCTTC
TRBJ1-1	once	.	TRBV4-3	CASSQERAYTEAFF	TGCGCCAGCAGCCAAGAAAGGGCATACACTGAAGCTTTCTTT
TRBJ2-5	.	.	TRBV2	CASTRQGGLQETQYF	TGTGCCAGCACCAGACAGGGAGGGCTCCAGGAGACCCAGTACTTC
TRBJ1-2	few	.	TRBV6-6	CASSYGETGSNYGYTF	TGTGCCAGCAGTTACGGAGAGACAGGCTCGAACTATGGCTACACCTTC
TRBJ2-7	few	.	TRBV12-3/TRBV12-4	CASSLRRVGVADYEQYF	TGTGCCAGCAGTTTACGTAGAGTAGGGGTAGCAGACTACGAGCAGTACTTC
TRBJ1-1	.	.	TRBV6-6	CASSYSGAKGTEAFF	TGTGCCAGCAGTTACTCCGGAGCAAAGGGCACTGAAGCTTTCTTT
TRBJ1-1	.	.	TRBV7-9	CASSLVREITEAFF	TGTGCCAGCAGCTTAGTCAGGGAAATCACTGAAGCTTTCTTT
TRBJ2-4	.	.	TRBV18	CASSPPQGSKNIQYF	TGTGCCAGCTCACCACCCCAGGGGTCGAAAAACATTCAGTACTTC
TRBJ1-4	few	.	TRBV7-6	CASSPSIGGGSEKLFF	TGTGCCAGCAGCCCCAGCATTGGGGGCGGAAGTGAAAAACTGTTTTTT
TRBJ2-2	.	.	TRBV12-3/TRBV12-4	CASTLWGANTGELFF	TGTGCCAGCACCTTGTGGGGGGCAAACACCGGGGAGCTGTTTTTT
TRBJ2-3	few	.	TRBV29-1	CSVEGRLEDTQYF	TGCAGCGTTGAAGGTAGACTAGAAGATACGCAGTATTTT
TRBJ1-1	few	.	TRBV4-3	CASSLTGRAEAFF	TGCGCCAGCAGCCTCACAGGGCGGGCTGAAGCTTTCTTT
TRBJ2-1	.	TRBD1	TRBV19	CASSILQGSNEQFF	TGTGCCAGTAGTATATTACAGGGGAGCAATGAGCAGTTCTTC
TRBJ1-2	.	TRBD1	TRBV29-1	CSVEVGGQEYGYTF	TGCAGCGTTGAAGTTGGAGGACAGGAGTATGGCTACACCTTC
TRBJ2-1	few	TRBD2	TRBV4-2	CASSQDLVLAGNNEQFF	TGTGCCAGCAGCCAAGACTTGGTACTAGCGGGAAACAATGAGCAGTTCTTC